These 30 T cell receptor beta chains were all obtained from the same sample, sequenced in a study of blood T cell repertoires in COVID-19. Assay used: immunoSEQ multiplex PCR; TCRdb lists only in-frame clones, some missing. The profile covers fewer than 300,000 clones, with around 84% appearing a single time and roughly a sixth taken by the ten largest. The sequenced material came from PBMCs or T cells enriched from blood (not recorded which). The receptors were sampled from a man between 18 and 29 years old who had recovered from COVID-19.

The table lists this clone with a count of one. J is TRBJ2-3 and V is TRBV3-1 (or the pseudogene TRBV3-2), with unresolved D. Germline CDR1 LGHDT, CDR2 YNNKEL (reference sequence). Trimming removed 3 bases at V and 1 base at J, with 5 bases between. The CDR3 consists of 13 residues. The CDR3 is CASSQTRTDTQYF. The DNA for the CDR3 is TGTGCCAGCAGCCAGACACGCACAGATACGCAGTATTTT.

J is TRBJ1-4 and V is TRBV28; D is undetermined. The CDR3 runs to 14 residues. Germline lookup yields CDR1 MDHEN and CDR2 SYDVKM. V was trimmed by 3 bases and J by 4 bases, leaving 9 bases between them. For the CDR3, the DNA is TGTGCCAGCAGTTTGCGCGGATATAATGAAAAACTGTTTTTT. Amino acids: CASSLRGYNEKLFF.

The sample holds a few counts of this clone. V and J are TRBV6-5 and TRBJ2-2; 10 nucleotides align to TRBD1. The CDR3 runs 15 residues. Per germline, CDR1 MNHEY and CDR2 SVGAGI. With V trimmed by 6 bases and J by 5 bases, 6 bases remained unmatched. In DNA, the CDR3 is TGTGCCAGCAGGGCCGGGACAGGGGATACCGGGGAGCTGTTTTTT. Its translation is CASRAGTGDTGELFF.

The rearrangement joins TRBV7-3 to TRBJ2-1; 8 bases map to TRBD1. Germline CDR1 reads SGHTA; CDR2 reads FQGTGA. Losses at the gene ends were 5 bases for V and 2 bases for J; bases not matched to a gene: 5. The CDR3 extends over 15 amino acids. CDR3 sequence (DNA): TGTGCCAGCAGCCCCTCGACAGGGGCCTACAATGAGCAGTTCTTC. Its translation: CASSPSTGAYNEQFF.

The rearrangement uses TRBV19 and TRBJ2-3; 8 nucleotides line up with TRBD2. Germline assignment: CDR1 LNHDA and CDR2 SQIVND (reference sequence). The CDR3 has 13 residues. J lost 5 bases, V lost 4 bases, and 2 bases had no gene match. CDR3 DNA sequence: TGTGCCAGTAGTAGGCTAGCGGGAGATACGCAGTATTTT. This gives the protein CASSRLAGDTQYF.

The rearrangement joins TRBV7-2 to TRBJ2-1; 8 nucleotides agree with TRBD2. The germline gives CDR1 SGHTA, CDR2 FQGNSA. The V segment lost 5 bases and the J segment 2 bases; nucleotides outside the gene matches: 8. The CDR3 is 16 amino acids. CDR3 region: CASSLGAGEPYNEQFF. CDR3 in DNA: TGTGCCAGCAGCCTAGGAGCGGGAGAACCCTACAATGAGCAGTTCTTC.

The chain is built from TRBV5-1 and TRBJ1-6; TRBD1 aligns across 10 bases. This CDR3 spans 16 amino acids. Unmatched junction bases numbered 5, after V lost 3 bases and J lost 5 bases. Germline V CDR1 and CDR2: SGHRS, YFSETQ. CDR3 region: CASSSGQGVNNSPLHF. Written as DNA, the CDR3 is TGCGCCAGCAGCTCCGGACAGGGGGTCAATAATTCACCCCTCCACTTT.

This clone was seen just once. The chain has TRBV10-3 and TRBJ2-1; 10 bases are a match to TRBD1. Trimming cost V 2 bases and J 5 bases; bases outside gene matches: 6. Per the germline V gene, CDR1 is ENHRY and CDR2 is SYGVKD. The CDR3 has 16 amino acids. This CDR3 is CAISEPGQGRDNEQFF. CDR3 in DNA: TGTGCCATCAGTGAGCCGGGACAGGGGAGGGACAATGAGCAGTTCTTC.

The V and J genes are TRBV9 and TRBJ2-3; D is perhaps TRBD2 (7 bases). The V and J ends lost 4 bases and 4 bases respectively, with 22 bases between them. Per germline, CDR1 SGDLS and CDR2 YYNGEE. The CDR3 contains 17 residues. The CDR3 sequence: CASSTTFLGEGADTQYF. The CDR3 DNA follows: TGTGCCAGCAGCACCACCTTTTTGGGGGAGGGGGCAGATACGCAGTATTTT.

This clone was picked up one time. The chain links TRBV7-8 to TRBJ2-7; 13 bases align to TRBD2. The CDR3 runs to 17 residues. Germline CDR1 SGHVS, CDR2 FQNEAQ. V lost 3 bases and J lost 2; bases outside the gene matches: 7. Here the CDR3 DNA reads TGTGCCAGCAGCTTTCCGGGACTAGCGGGATTCACCTACGAGCAGTACTTC. Its translation is CASSFPGLAGFTYEQYF.

The rearrangement joins TRBV19 to TRBJ1-6; no firm D call. CDR1 and CDR2 from the germline V gene are LNHDA and SQIVND (reference sequence). The V and J ends lost 1 base and 7 bases respectively, with 11 bases between them. This CDR3 has 15 amino acids. This CDR3 is CASSIGEGGNSPLHF. CDR3 sequence (DNA): TGTGCCAGTAGTATAGGGGAAGGAGGGAATTCACCCCTCCACTTT. The entire variable domain, with the rest obtained from reference TRBV19 and TRBJ1-6, is as follows: DGGITQSPKYLFRKEGQNVTLSCEQNLNHDAMYWYRQDPGQGLRLIYYSQIVNDFQKGDIAEGYSVSREKKESFPLTVTSAQKNPTAFYLCASSIGEGGNSPLHFGNGTRLTVT.

This clone was found once. The J gene is TRBJ2-7, the V gene TRBV11-3; no definite D call. V was trimmed by 4 bases and J by 6 bases, leaving 7 bases between them. Germline CDR1 SGHNT, CDR2 YENEEA. The CDR3 extends over 11 amino acids. CDR3 in amino acids: CASSSPSEQYF. As DNA, the CDR3 is TGTGCCAGCAGCTCTCCCAGCGAGCAGTACTTC.

The genes are TRBV7-6 and TRBJ1-3; TRBD1 matches 7 bases. J gave up 7 bases and V 5 bases, and 14 bases lay outside the gene matches. The CDR3 covers 16 residues. Per germline, CDR1 SGHVS and CDR2 FNYEAQ. The CDR3 coding sequence is TGTGCCAGCAGCCCTAATCCTGGACAGGCTAGGAACACCATATATTTT. Protein: CASSPNPGQARNTIYF. Based on the CDR3 plus reference TRBV7-6 and TRBJ1-3, the full variable domain is GAGVSQSPRYKVTKRGQDVALRCDPISGHVSLYWYRQALGQGPEFLTYFNYEAQQDKSGLPNDRFSAERPEGSISTLTIQRTEQRDSAMYRCASSPNPGQARNTIYFGEGSWLTVV.

This chain uses TRBV28 with TRBJ1-2; 7 bases are shared with TRBD1. V shed 3 bases, J shed 5 bases, and the junction held 12 bases outside the gene matches. CDR1 is MDHEN, CDR2 SYDVKM, per germline. The CDR3 has 16 amino acids. CDR3 nucleotides: TGTGCCAGCAGTTTCGCTCGGGCAGGGGGAAGGTATGGCTACACCTTC. Its protein is CASSFARAGGRYGYTF.

This clone was counted between two and nine times. The chain employs TRBV7-8 and TRBJ2-7; 7 nucleotides match TRBD2. Looked up from germline, CDR1 is SGHVS and CDR2 is FQNEAQ. The J segment lost 4 bases and the V segment lost 5 bases, leaving 11 bases of the junction unmatched. The CDR3 is 15 amino acids. CDR3 nucleotide sequence: TGTGCCAGCAGCCCCGGGGGGTCCCTAGGATACGAGCAGTACTTC. Its protein is CASSPGGSLGYEQYF.

The chain carries TRBV10-1 and TRBJ2-2; 8 bases are a match to TRBD1. CDR1 and CDR2 from the germline V gene are WNHNN and SYGVQD (reference sequence). The CDR3 is made up of 15 amino acids. The V gene end was trimmed by 2 bases and the J gene end by 2 bases; junction bases not matched to a gene: 1. The CDR3 nucleotides are TGCGCCAGCAGTGAGGGGACAGGAAACACCGGGGAGCTGTTTTTT. Protein product: CASSEGTGNTGELFF.

The chain combines TRBV5-4 with TRBJ1-1, with D unclear. The germline CDR1 and CDR2 sequences are SGHNT and YYREEE (reference sequence). V was trimmed by 0 bases and J by 0 bases, leaving 15 bases between them. The CDR3 covers 17 residues. The CDR3 region is CASSLAEGRWVNTEAFF. CDR3 in DNA: TGTGCCAGCAGCTTGGCGGAGGGCCGTTGGGTGAACACTGAAGCTTTCTTT.

The V call is TRBV4-1, the J call TRBJ1-5; maybe TRBD1 (6 bases). The germline V and J ends were trimmed by 0 bases and 0 bases, with 15 bases remaining between them. The germline V gene encodes CDR1 MGHRA and CDR2 YSYEKL. The CDR3 covers 18 residues. CDR3 sequence reads: CASSQEVPGAYSNQPQHF. The CDR3 nucleotides are TGCGCCAGCAGCCAAGAGGTCCCAGGGGCTTATAGCAATCAGCCCCAGCATTTT.

The gene calls are TRBV6-5 and TRBJ1-2; 8 bases map to TRBD1. Per germline, CDR1 MNHEY and CDR2 SVGAGI. V was pared by 6 bases and J by 4 bases, with 7 bases of the junction left unmatched. CDR3 length: 14 residues. The CDR3 sequence: CASRKQGASYGYTF. The CDR3 DNA follows: TGTGCCAGCAGGAAGCAGGGGGCTAGCTATGGCTACACCTTC.

The rearrangement joins TRBV5-1 to TRBJ2-3, with D perhaps matching TRBD1 (6 bases). Trimming removed 2 bases from V and 2 bases from J, with 12 bases in between. Looked up from germline, CDR1 is SGHRS and CDR2 is YFSETQ. The CDR3 is 15 residues long. In DNA form, the CDR3 reads TGCGCCAGCAGCTTCAGAGGGGGTACCACAGATACGCAGTATTTT. It translates to CASSFRGGTTDTQYF.

This chain uses TRBV10-3 with TRBJ2-5, with D possibly being TRBD2 (5 bases). The germline V gene encodes CDR1 ENHRY and CDR2 SYGVKD. V shed 2 bases and J shed 5 bases, with 12 bases lying between them. This CDR3 comprises 14 residues. The CDR3: CAISERGIGETQYF. In DNA form, the CDR3 reads TGTGCCATCAGTGAGCGGGGAATAGGGGAGACCCAGTACTTC.

This chain joins TRBV5-1 and TRBJ1-4, with D possibly matching TRBD1 (6 bases). Trimming removed 0 bases at V and 6 bases at J, with 18 bases between. Germline-derived CDR1 and CDR2 are SGHRS and YFSETQ. This CDR3 contains 17 residues. The CDR3 here is CASSLGSRGASDEKLFF. In DNA form, the CDR3 reads TGCGCCAGCAGCTTGGGAAGTCGGGGGGCCAGCGATGAAAAACTGTTTTTT.

This clone was seen just once. V gene TRBV4-1 combines with J gene TRBJ2-3; 9 bases are a match to TRBD2. Trimming cost V 0 bases and J 2 bases; bases outside gene matches: 6. The CDR3 is 17 residues long. Germline V gives CDR1 MGHRA, CDR2 YSYEKL. CDR3 coding DNA: TGCGCCAGCAGCCAAGATCAGCTAGCGGGACTCACAGATACGCAGTATTTT. Translating it yields CASSQDQLAGLTDTQYF.

This clone has more than one count but fewer than ten. The chain employs TRBV2 and TRBJ1-1; D possibly corresponds to TRBD1 (5 bases). V was pared by 4 bases and J by 3 bases, with 9 bases between. Germline V gene data show CDR1 as SNHLY and CDR2 as FYNNEI. The CDR3 contains 13 residues. The CDR3 protein is CASSGPGDTEAFF. As DNA, the CDR3 is TGTGCCAGCAGTGGCCCGGGGGACACTGAAGCTTTCTTT. The complete variable domain, with remaining parts taken from reference TRBV2 and TRBJ1-1, reads EPEVTQTPSHQVTQMGQEVILRCVPISNHLYFYWYRQILGQKVEFLVSFYNNEISEKSEIFDDQFSVERPDGSNFTLKIRSTKLEDSAMYFCASSGPGDTEAFFGQGTRLTVV.

V gene TRBV28 combines with J gene TRBJ1-2; TRBD1 aligns across 7 bases. CDR3 size: 14 residues. CDR1 and CDR2 (germline): MDHEN, SYDVKM. The J segment lost 1 base and the V segment lost 5 bases, leaving 4 bases of the junction unmatched. This CDR3 reads CASSAGTVNYGYTF. CDR3 sequence (DNA): TGTGCCAGCAGTGCCGGGACAGTTAACTATGGCTACACCTTC.

J is TRBJ1-1 and V is TRBV25-1, with unresolved D. V was pared by 1 base and J by 1 base, with 4 bases between. CDR3 length: 13 residues. Germline assignment: CDR1 MGHDK and CDR2 SYGVNS. The CDR3 coding sequence is TGTGCCAGCAGTGAATCTCCGAACACTGAAGCTTTCTTT. Amino acids: CASSESPNTEAFF. The variable domain in full, completed from reference TRBV25-1 and TRBJ1-1, reads EADIYQTPRYLVIGTGKKITLECSQTMGHDKMYWYQQDPGMELHLIHYSYGVNSTEKGDLSSESTVSRIRTEHFPLTLESARPSHTSQYLCASSESPNTEAFFGQGTRLTVV.

The chain carries TRBV6-1 and TRBJ2-7; D might be TRBD2 (6 bases). The CDR3 has 15 amino acids. Trimming left V 2 bases short and J 4 bases short, with 15 bases between. Germline-derived CDR1 and CDR2 are MNHNS and SASEGT. CDR3 sequence reads: CASSELTGEIYEQYF. In DNA form, the CDR3 reads TGTGCCAGCAGTGAACTGACGGGAGAGATATACGAGCAGTACTTC.

The genes are TRBV18 and TRBJ1-6; 9 bases fit TRBD1. The V gene's germline CDR1 is KGHSH and CDR2 LQKENI. V was pared by 2 bases and J by 9 bases, with 5 bases of the junction left unmatched. The CDR3 extends over 15 amino acids. The CDR3 coding sequence is TGTGCCAGCTCACCAATGGACAGGGGCGGTTCACCCCTCCACTTT. Translation gives CASSPMDRGGSPLHF. The full variable domain, rest sourced from reference TRBV18 and TRBJ1-6, is NAGVMQNPRHLVRRRGQEARLRCSPMKGHSHVYWYRQLPEEGLKFMVYLQKENIIDESGMPKERFSAEFPKEGPSILRIQQVVRGDSAAYFCASSPMDRGGSPLHFGNGTRLTVT.

V usage is TRBV28 and J usage is TRBJ2-1; a weak D match, TRBD2 (7 bases). V lost 4 bases, J lost 4 bases, and 17 bases lay in between. There are 16 residues in the CDR3. CDR1 is MDHEN, CDR2 SYDVKM, per germline. The CDR3 reads CASSSPGGRKYNEQFF. Written as DNA, the CDR3 is TGTGCCAGCAGTTCCCCCGGGGGGCGGAAATACAATGAGCAGTTCTTC.

The chain joins TRBV2 to TRBJ1-5; possibly TRBD1 for D (5 bases). This CDR3 region has 16 residues. V shed 5 bases and J shed 4 bases, with 18 bases lying between them. Germline CDR1 reads SNHLY; CDR2 reads FYNNEI. CDR3 bases: TGTGCCAGCAGTCGGGCTGTAGGGGTCAGTAATCAGCCCCAGCATTTT. Translation gives CASSRAVGVSNQPQHF.